These 2 T cell receptor beta chains originate from one sample sequenced in a study of multiple sclerosis patients with progressive multifocal leukoencephalopathy. The time point denotes: before natalizumab initiation. Repertoires were generated with immunoSEQ multiplex PCR, while TCRdb's copy carries only in-frame clones and drops some. This sample carries about 32,000 clones, about 92% of them seen once, and the ten largest clones take 1.9%. The sample taken for sequencing was PBMCs. Receptor source: a man aged 25-45 years with multiple sclerosis.

V usage is TRBV9 and J usage is TRBJ2-2; 9 bases are a match to TRBD1. V shed 3 bases, J shed 0 bases, and the junction held 3 bases outside the gene matches. This CDR3 has 16 residues. Germline V gene sequence: CDR1 SGDLS, CDR2 YYNGEE. The CDR3 DNA is TGTGCCAGCAGCGGGACAGGGGTTACGAACACCGGGGAGCTGTTTTTT. Protein: CASSGTGVTNTGELFF.

This clone was found a few times. The chain couples TRBV27 to TRBJ2-7; TRBD1 matches at 9 bases. Germline values: CDR1 MNHEY, CDR2 SMNVEV (reference sequence). The CDR3 totals 15 residues. V trimming: 5 bases; J trimming: 4 bases; junction bases outside the gene matches: 9. CDR3 in amino acids: CASSKTGQGIYEQYF. The CDR3 DNA reads as TGTGCCAGCAGTAAGACGGGACAGGGCATTTACGAGCAGTACTTC.